A selection of T cell receptor beta chains follows, all from one sample in a study of T cell repertoires in cytomegalovirus infection. Via MiXCR, TCRdb re-called the reads, giving one row per CDR3 protein. The profile shows under 800,000 distinct CDR3 sequences, less than 25% of them singletons. Sequenced material: CD8+ T cells from PBMCs. Receptor source: a human donor in good health (CMV status not recorded). Some clones in this sample may be carry-over from other donors' samples. Each CDR3 is given with its conserved first and last residue. D genes are given only for firm matches. Clone size appears in some rows only: once, few, many, or a class for an expanded clone.

J: TRBJ2-5
D: TRBD2
V: TRBV14
size: -
DNA: TGTGCCAGCAGCCAAGCTAGCGGGGGCCCCTGGGAAGAGACCCAGTACTTC
CDR3: CASSQASGGPWEETQYF

J: TRBJ2-7
D: -
V: TRBV6-5
size: few
DNA: TGTGCCAGCAGTTACTCATTACCGGGACACCCCTACGAGCAGTACTTC
CDR3: CASSYSLPGHPYEQYF

J: TRBJ2-7
D: -
V: TRBV14
size: few
DNA: TGTGCCAGCACCCGGGCAGGGGATATCCACGAGCAGTACTTC
CDR3: CASTRAGDIHEQYF

J: TRBJ2-7
D: -
V: TRBV4-1
size: few
DNA: TGCGCCAGCAGCCATGGACCGGGCGAGCAGTACTTC
CDR3: CASSHGPGEQYF

J: TRBJ1-1
D: TRBD1
V: TRBV29-1
size: few
DNA: TGCAGCACCGGACAGGGGCTTGAAGCTTTCTTT
CDR3: CSTGQGLEAFF

J: TRBJ2-7
D: -
V: TRBV10-1
size: few
DNA: TGCGCCAGCAGTGAGTCGAGGGTAGGGCTGGACGAGCAGTACTTC
CDR3: CASSESRVGLDEQYF

J: TRBJ2-7
D: TRBD2
V: TRBV6-6
size: -
DNA: TGTGCCAGCAGTTACAGAAGCGGGGATACCTACGAGCAGTACTTC
CDR3: CASSYRSGDTYEQYF

J: TRBJ2-1
D: TRBD1
V: TRBV14
size: -
DNA: TGTGCCAGCAGCCCCCCGGGACAGGGCGCTAATGAGCAGTTCTTC
CDR3: CASSPPGQGANEQFF

J: TRBJ1-1
D: -
V: TRBV28
size: few
DNA: TGTGCCCTAATGGGGGGTGCGGTGGTTACTGAAGCTTTCTTT
CDR3: CALMGGAVVTEAFF

J: TRBJ2-7
D: TRBD1
V: TRBV7-9
size: -
DNA: TGTGCCAGCAGCTCCGCGGGACAGGGCTACGAGCAGTACTTC
CDR3: CASSSAGQGYEQYF

J: TRBJ1-1
D: -
V: TRBV7-8
size: many
DNA: TGTGCCAGCAGCTCCCTTATAGGTAGGCTGGAGAACACTGAAGCTTTCTTT
CDR3: CASSSLIGRLENTEAFF

J: TRBJ2-3
D: TRBD1
V: TRBV20-1
size: -
DNA: TGCAGTGCTACCGAAAGTAGAGACAGGGGGGTGGATACGCAGTATTTT
CDR3: CSATESRDRGVDTQYF

J: TRBJ2-7
D: TRBD1
V: TRBV29-1
size: many
DNA: TGCAGCGTTGAAATCAGGACAGGGGGTGTTTACGAGCAGTACTTC
CDR3: CSVEIRTGGVYEQYF

J: TRBJ2-3
D: -
V: TRBV27
size: -
DNA: TGTGCCAGCAGTTTATGGTCGGGGAAAAGCACAGATACGCAGTATTTT
CDR3: CASSLWSGKSTDTQYF

J: TRBJ1-6
D: -
V: TRBV2
size: few
DNA: TGTGCCAGCGAGGCAGAAGAGTATAATTCACCCCTCCACTTT
CDR3: CASEAEEYNSPLHF

J: TRBJ1-5
D: -
V: TRBV28
size: -
DNA: TGTGCCAGCAGCCATAGGGGGGGCTCAGGGCAGCCCCAGCATTTT
CDR3: CASSHRGGSGQPQHF

J: TRBJ2-3
D: -
V: TRBV29-1
size: -
DNA: TGCAGCGTTGAAGATAGCGTCTCAAGCACAGATACGCAGTATTTT
CDR3: CSVEDSVSSTDTQYF

J: TRBJ2-2
D: -
V: TRBV7-9
size: many
DNA: TGTGCCAGCAGTCCGCAGGGGAGACCGAACACCGGGGAGCTGTTTTTT
CDR3: CASSPQGRPNTGELFF

J: TRBJ2-1
D: -
V: TRBV7-9
size: -
DNA: TGTGCCAGCAGCTCCGAGTTGGAGCTCTACAATGAGCAGTTCTTC
CDR3: CASSSELELYNEQFF

J: TRBJ2-3
D: -
V: TRBV7-8
size: many
DNA: TGTGCCAGCAACCTCCTCGGTTACGCAGATACGCAGTATTTT
CDR3: CASNLLGYADTQYF

J: TRBJ2-2
D: -
V: TRBV5-5
size: -
DNA: TGTGCCAGCAGCTACGACAGATCGAACACCGGGGAGCTGTTTTTT
CDR3: CASSYDRSNTGELFF

J: TRBJ2-7
D: TRBD1
V: TRBV4-1
size: -
DNA: TGCGCCAGCAGCCCAAAAGGGGCCGGGACAGATTCCTACGAGCAGTACTTC
CDR3: CASSPKGAGTDSYEQYF